The 2 T cell receptor beta chains listed next were all sequenced from one sample in a study of blood T cell repertoires in COVID-19. The repertoire was sequenced with immunoSEQ multiplex PCR; TCRdb's copy has only in-frame clones and lacks some. The sample holds approximately 51,000 clones, about 89% seen once. Sequenced input: peripheral blood. All receptors derive from a man aged 65 to 85 with active COVID-19.

The genes are TRBV5-1 and TRBJ2-3; 8 bases fit TRBD2. Germline values: CDR1 SGHRS, CDR2 YFSETQ. The CDR3 covers 16 residues. J was trimmed by 2 bases and V by 0 bases; bases with no gene match: 5. The CDR3, as DNA: TGCGCCAGCAGCTTGGCCGCGGGGGGCCCCACAGATACGCAGTATTTT. It specifies CASSLAAGGPTDTQYF.

This clone was seen a few times. The gene calls are TRBV6-5 and TRBJ1-1, with D possibly TRBD1 on 5 matching bases. Trimming pared 1 base from V and 8 bases from J, leaving 8 bases between. This CDR3 region has 12 residues. In germline, CDR1 is MNHEY, CDR2 SVGAGI. The CDR3 spells CASSYFRGEAFF. CDR3 in DNA: TGTGCCAGCAGTTACTTCCGGGGGGAAGCTTTCTTT.